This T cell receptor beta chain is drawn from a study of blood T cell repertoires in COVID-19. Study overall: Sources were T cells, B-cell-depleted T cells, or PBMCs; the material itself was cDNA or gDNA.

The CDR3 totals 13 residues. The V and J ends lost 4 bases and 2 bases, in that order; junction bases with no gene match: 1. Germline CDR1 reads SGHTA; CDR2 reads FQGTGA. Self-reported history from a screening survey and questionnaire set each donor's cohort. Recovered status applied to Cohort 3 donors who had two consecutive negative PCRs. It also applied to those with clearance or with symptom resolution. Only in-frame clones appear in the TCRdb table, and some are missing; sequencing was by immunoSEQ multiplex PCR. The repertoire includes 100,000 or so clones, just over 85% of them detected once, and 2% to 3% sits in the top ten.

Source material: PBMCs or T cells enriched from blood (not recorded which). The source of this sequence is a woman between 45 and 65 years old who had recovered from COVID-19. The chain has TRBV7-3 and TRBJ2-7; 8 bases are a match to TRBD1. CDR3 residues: CASSSTGAYEQYF. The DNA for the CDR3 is TGTGCCAGCAGCTCGACAGGGGCCTACGAGCAGTACTTC.